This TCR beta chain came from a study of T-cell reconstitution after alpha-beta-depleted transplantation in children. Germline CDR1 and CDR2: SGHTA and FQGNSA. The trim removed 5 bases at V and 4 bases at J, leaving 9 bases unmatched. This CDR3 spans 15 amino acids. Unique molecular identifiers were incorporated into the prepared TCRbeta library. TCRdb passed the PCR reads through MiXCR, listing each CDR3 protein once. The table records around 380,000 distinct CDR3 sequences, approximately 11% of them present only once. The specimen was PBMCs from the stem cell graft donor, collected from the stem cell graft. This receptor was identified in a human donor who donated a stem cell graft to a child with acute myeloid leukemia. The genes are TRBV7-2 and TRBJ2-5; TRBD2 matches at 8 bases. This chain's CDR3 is CASSRRGGAVETQYF. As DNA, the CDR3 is TGTGCCAGCAGCCGTCGGGGGGGGGCTGTAGAGACCCAGTACTTC.